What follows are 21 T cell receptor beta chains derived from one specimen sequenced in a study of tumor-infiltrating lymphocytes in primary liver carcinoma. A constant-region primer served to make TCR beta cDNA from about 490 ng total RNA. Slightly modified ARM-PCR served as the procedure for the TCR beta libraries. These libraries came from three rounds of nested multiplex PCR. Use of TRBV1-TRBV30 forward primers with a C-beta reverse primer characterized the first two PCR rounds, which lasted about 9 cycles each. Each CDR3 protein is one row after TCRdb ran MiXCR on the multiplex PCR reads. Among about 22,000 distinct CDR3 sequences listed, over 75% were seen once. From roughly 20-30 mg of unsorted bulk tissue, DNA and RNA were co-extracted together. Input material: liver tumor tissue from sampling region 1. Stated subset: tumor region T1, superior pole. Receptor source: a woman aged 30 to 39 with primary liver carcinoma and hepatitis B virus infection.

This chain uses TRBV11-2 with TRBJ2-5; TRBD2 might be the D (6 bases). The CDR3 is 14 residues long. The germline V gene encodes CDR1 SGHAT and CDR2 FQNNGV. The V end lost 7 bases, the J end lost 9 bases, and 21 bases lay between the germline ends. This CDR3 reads CASNPSGSWEAQYF. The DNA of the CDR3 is TGTGCCAGCAACCCCTCGGGGAGCTGGGAGGCCCAGTACTTC.

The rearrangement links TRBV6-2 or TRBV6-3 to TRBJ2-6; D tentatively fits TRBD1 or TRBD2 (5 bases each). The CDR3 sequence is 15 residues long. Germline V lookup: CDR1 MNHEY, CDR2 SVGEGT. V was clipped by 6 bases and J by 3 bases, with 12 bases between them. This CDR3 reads CASRPRDDGANVLTF. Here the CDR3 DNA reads TGTGCCAGCAGGCCCCGGGACGATGGGGCCAACGTCCTGACTTTC.

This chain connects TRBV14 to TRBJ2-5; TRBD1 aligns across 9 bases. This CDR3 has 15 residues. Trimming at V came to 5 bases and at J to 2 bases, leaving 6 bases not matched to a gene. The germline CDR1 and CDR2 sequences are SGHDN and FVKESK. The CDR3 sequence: CASSNRDRAQETQYF. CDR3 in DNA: TGTGCCAGCAGCAACCGGGACAGGGCACAAGAGACCCAGTACTTC.

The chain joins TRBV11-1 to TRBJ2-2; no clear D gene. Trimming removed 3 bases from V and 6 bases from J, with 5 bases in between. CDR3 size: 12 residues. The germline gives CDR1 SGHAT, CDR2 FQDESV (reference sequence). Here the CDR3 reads CASSFGAGELFF. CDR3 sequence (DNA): TGTGCCAGCAGCTTCGGAGCCGGGGAGCTGTTTTTT. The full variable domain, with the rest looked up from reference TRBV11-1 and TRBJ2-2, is EAEVAQSPRYKITEKSQAVAFWCDPISGHATLYWYRQILGQGPELLVQFQDESVVDDSQLPKDRFSAERLKGVDSTLKIQPAELGDSAMYLCASSFGAGELFFGEGSRLTVL.

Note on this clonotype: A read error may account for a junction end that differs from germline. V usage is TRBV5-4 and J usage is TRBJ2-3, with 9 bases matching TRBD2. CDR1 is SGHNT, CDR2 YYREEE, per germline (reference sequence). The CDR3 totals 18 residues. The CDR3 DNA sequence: TGTACCAGCAGTAACCCGGCGGCTAGCGGGACTCGGACAGATGCGCAGTATTTT. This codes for CTSSNPAASGTRTDAQYF.

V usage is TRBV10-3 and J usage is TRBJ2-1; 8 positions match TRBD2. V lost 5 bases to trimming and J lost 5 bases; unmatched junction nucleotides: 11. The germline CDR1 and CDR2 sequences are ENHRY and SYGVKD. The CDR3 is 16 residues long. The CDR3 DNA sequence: TGTGCCATCAGTAGGTTGATGGCGGGAGGTAACAATGAGCAGTTCTTC. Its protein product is CAISRLMAGGNNEQFF.

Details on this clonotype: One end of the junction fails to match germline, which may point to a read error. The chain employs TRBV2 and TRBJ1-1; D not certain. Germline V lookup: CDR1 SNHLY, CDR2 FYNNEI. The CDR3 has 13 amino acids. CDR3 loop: CASRGHANTEAFF. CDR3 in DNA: TGTGCCAGCAGGGGCCATGCGAACACCGAAGCTTTCTTT. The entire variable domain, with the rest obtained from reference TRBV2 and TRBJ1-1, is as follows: EPEVTQTPSHQVTQMGQEVILRCVPISNHLYFYWYRQILGQKVEFLVSFYNNEISEKSEIFDDQFSVERPDGSNFTLKIRSTKLEDSAMYFCASRGHANTEAFFGQGTRLTVV.

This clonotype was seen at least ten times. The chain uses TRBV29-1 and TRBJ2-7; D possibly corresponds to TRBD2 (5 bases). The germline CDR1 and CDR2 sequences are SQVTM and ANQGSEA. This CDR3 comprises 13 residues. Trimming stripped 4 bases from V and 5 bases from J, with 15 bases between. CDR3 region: CSVGSGASHEQYF. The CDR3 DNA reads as TGCAGCGTTGGAAGCGGTGCGTCCCACGAGCAGTACTTC.

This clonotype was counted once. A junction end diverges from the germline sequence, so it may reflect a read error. CDR3 protein: CVSSQLQDSSYEQYF. CDR3 in DNA: TGCGTCAGCAGCCAATTACAGGACAGCTCCTACGAGCAGTACTTC. This chain joins TRBV4-3 and TRBJ2-7; TRBD1 is a possible D gene (6 bases). The length of the CDR3 is 15 residues. Germline values: CDR1 LGHNA, CDR2 YSLEER.

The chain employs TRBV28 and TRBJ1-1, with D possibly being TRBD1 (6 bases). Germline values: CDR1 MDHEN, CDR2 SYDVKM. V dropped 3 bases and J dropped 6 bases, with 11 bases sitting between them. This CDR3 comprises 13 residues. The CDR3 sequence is CASSLGDKSEAFF. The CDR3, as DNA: TGTGCCAGCAGTTTGGGGGACAAATCTGAAGCTTTCTTT. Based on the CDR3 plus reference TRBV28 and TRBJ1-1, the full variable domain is DVKVTQSSRYLVKRTGEKVFLECVQDMDHENMFWYRQDPGLGLRLIYFSYDVKMKEKGDIPEGYSVSREKKERFSLILESASTNQTSMYLCASSLGDKSEAFFGQGTRLTVV.

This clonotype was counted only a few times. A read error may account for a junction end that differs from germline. The CDR3 is CAISESGDTHYEQCF. CDR3 nucleotides: TGTGCCATCAGTGAGTCCGGGGACACCCACTACGAGCAGTGCTTC. The rearrangement joins TRBV10-3 to TRBJ2-7; D may be TRBD1 (6 bases). This CDR3 is built from 15 residues. Germline CDR1 ENHRY, CDR2 SYGVKD.

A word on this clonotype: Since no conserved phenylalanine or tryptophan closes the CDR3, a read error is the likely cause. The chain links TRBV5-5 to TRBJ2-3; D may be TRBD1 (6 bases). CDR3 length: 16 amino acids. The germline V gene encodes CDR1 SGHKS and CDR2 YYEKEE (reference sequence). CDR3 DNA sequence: TGTGTCAGCAGCTTTATCGCGAAGGGGGGCACAGATACGCAGTATCTT. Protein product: CVSSFIAKGGTDTQYL.

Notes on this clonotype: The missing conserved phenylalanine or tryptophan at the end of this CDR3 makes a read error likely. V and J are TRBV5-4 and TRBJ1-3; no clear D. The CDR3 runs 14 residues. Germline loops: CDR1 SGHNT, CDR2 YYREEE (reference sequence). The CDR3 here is CASSRTEPGNTIYL. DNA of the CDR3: TGTGCCAGCAGCCGTACTGAGCCTGGGAACACCATATATTTA.

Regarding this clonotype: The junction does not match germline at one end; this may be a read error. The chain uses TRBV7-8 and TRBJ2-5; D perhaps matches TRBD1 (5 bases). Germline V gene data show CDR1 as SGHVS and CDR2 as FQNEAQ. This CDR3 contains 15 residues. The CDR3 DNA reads TGTGCCAGGAGCTTAGAAGGGGTCGATAGGGAGACCCAGTACTTC. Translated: CARSLEGVDRETQYF.

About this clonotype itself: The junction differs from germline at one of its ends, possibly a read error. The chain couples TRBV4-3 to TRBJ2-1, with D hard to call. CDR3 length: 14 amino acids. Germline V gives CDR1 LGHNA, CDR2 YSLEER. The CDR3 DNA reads TGCGCCAGCCGCCACACAGAGTTGGTCAGTGAGCAGTTCTTT. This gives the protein CASRHTELVSEQFF.

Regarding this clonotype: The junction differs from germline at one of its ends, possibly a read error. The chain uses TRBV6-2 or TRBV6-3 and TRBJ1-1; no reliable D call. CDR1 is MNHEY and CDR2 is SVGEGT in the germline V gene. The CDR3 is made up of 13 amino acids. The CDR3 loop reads CASLDGLKTEAFF. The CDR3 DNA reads TGTGCCAGTCTCGACGGTTTGAAGACTGAAGCTTTCTTT.

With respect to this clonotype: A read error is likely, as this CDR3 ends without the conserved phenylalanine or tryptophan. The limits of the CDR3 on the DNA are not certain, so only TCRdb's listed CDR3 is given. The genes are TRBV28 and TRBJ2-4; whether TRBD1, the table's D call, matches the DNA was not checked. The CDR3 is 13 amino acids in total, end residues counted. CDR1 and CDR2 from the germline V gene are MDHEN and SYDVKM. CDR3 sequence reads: CAGSWSLQDREYI.

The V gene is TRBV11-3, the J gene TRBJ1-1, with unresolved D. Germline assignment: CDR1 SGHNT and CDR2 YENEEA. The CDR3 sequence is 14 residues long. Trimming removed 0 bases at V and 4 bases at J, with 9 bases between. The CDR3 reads CASSLETVCTEAFF. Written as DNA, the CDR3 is TGTGCCAGCAGCTTAGAAACAGTTTGCACTGAAGCTTTCTTT.

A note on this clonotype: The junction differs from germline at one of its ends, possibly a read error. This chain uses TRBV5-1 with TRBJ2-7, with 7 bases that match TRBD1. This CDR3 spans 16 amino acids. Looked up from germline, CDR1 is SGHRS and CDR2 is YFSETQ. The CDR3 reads CASSLGHRDSSYEQFF. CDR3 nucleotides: TGCGCCAGCAGCTTGGGACACCGGGACAGTTCCTACGAGCAGTTTTTC.

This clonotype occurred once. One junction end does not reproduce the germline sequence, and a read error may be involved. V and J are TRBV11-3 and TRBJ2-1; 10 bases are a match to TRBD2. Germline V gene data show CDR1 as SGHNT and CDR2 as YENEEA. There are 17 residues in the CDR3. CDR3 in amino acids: CASSLDVLAGSYNVQFF. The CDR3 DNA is TGTGCCAGCAGCTTAGACGTACTAGCGGGAAGCTACAATGTGCAGTTCTTC.

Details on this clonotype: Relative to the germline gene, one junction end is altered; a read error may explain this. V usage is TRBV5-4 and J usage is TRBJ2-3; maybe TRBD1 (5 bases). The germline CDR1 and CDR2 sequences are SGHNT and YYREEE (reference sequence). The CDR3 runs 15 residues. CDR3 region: CANSLGQGSTDTQYF. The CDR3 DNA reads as TGTGCCAACAGCTTGGGGCAGGGCAGCACAGATACGCAGTATTTT.